Reported below is one T cell receptor (beta chain). The antigen is not known. The V gene lost 4 bases and the J gene lost 2 bases, with 12 bases spanning the gap. The CDR3 runs to 14 residues. This sample is part of a study of T-cell memory formation after mild COVID-19. Across the whole study: Largely donor-specific TCR clusters were found.

Findings and limits, study-wide: Shrinking CD4+ clones resided mostly in CM and EM, and CD8+ ones in EMRA. There was a balanced CD4/CD8 profile in clones contracting day 15 to 85, and later expanders leaned CD4+.

Each CDR3 protein gets one entry after TCRdb re-called the 5' RACE reads with MiXCR. The profile shows roughly 620,000 distinct CDR3 sequences, roughly 18% of them singletons. The chain couples TRBV12-3 or TRBV12-4 to TRBJ2-7; the D gene is possibly TRBD1 (6 bases). The sequenced sample was PBMCs or a T cell subset sorted from them (not recorded which). The TCR sequence derives from an adult woman who had mild COVID-19 (a few samples of this study predate the infection). Cell type and time point are not known. The CDR3 here is CASSSPPGAYEQYF. CDR3 bases: TGTGCCAGCAGTTCTCCTCCAGGGGCCTACGAGCAGTACTTC.